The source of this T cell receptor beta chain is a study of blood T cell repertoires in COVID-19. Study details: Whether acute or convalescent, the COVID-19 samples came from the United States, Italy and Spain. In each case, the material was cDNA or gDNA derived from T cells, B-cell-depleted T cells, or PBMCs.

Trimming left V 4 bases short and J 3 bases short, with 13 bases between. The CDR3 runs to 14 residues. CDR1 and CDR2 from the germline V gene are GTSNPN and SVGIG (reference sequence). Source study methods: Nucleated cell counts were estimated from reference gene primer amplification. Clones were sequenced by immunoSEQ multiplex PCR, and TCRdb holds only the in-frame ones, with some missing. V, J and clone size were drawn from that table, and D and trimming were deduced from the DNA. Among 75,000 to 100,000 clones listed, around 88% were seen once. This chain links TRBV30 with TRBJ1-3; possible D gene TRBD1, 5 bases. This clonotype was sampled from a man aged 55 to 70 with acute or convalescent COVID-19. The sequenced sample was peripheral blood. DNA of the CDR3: TGTGCCTGGACTACAGGTGGAAGTGGAAACACCATATATTTT. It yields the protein CAWTTGGSGNTIYF.